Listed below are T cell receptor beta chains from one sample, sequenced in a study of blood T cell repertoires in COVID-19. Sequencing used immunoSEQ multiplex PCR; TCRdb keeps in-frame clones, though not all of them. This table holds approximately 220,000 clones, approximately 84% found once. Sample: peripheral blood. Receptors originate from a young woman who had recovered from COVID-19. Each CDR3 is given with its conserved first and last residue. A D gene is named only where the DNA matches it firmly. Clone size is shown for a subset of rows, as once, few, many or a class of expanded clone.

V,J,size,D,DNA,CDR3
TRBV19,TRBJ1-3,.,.,TGTGCCAGTAGCGCTACGCTCTCTGGAAACACCATATATTTT,CASSATLSGNTIYF
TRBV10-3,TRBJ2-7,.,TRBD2,TGTGCCATCAGTGAGCCGTTACTAGCGGGAGGGTACGAGCAGTACTTC,CAISEPLLAGGYEQYF
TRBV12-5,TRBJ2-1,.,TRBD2,TGTGCTAGTGGTTTGACCTCGACTAGCCACCACAATGAGCAGTTCTTC,CASGLTSTSHHNEQFF
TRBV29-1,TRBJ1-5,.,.,TGCAGCGTTTTACCAGGGTGGAATCAGCCCCAGCATTTT,CSVLPGWNQPQHF
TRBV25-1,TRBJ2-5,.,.,TGTGCCAGCAGTGAATGGGGGCTGGGCGCGGAGGAGACCCAGTACTTC,CASSEWGLGAEETQYF
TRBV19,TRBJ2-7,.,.,TGTGCCGGCCGGATAGCGGCCTCCTACGAGCAGTACTTC,CAGRIAASYEQYF
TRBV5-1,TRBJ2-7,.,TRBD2,TGCGCCAGCAGCTTGGGGGGTAGCGGGAGGGCCTACGAGCAGTACTTC,CASSLGGSGRAYEQYF
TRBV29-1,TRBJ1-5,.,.,TGCAGCGTTAGAGAGGGGGGGGAAGCTGGCAATCAGCCCCAGCATTTT,CSVREGGEAGNQPQHF
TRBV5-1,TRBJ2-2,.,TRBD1,TGCGCCAGCAGCTTGACAGGGGAGAACACCGGGGAGCTGTTTTTT,CASSLTGENTGELFF
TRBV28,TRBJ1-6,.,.,TGTGCCAGCAGTTCCCCTACAGGAATTTCACCCCTCCACTTT,CASSSPTGISPLHF
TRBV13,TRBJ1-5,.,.,TGTGCCAGCAGCTTCAGGATTTATAGCAATCAGCCCCAGCATTTT,CASSFRIYSNQPQHF
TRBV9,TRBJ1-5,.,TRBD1,TGTGCCAGCAGCGCGGGACAGGGAGGGGGCAATCAGCCCCAGCATTTT,CASSAGQGGGNQPQHF
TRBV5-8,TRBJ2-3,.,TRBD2,TGTGCCAGCAGCTTGAAACGCGGGAGAGGGGTAGATACGCAGTATTTT,CASSLKRGRGVDTQYF
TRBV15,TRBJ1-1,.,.,TGTGCCACCAGCAGAGATGTAGGAGGGTCTGGAGCTTTCTTT,CATSRDVGGSGAFF
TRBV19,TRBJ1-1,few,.,TGTGCCAGTAGTTTGTCCAGGGACACTGAAGCTTTCTTT,CASSLSRDTEAFF
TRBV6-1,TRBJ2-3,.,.,TGTGCCAGCAGTGAAGCGGATAGCGGTAGCACAGATACGCAGTATTTT,CASSEADSGSTDTQYF
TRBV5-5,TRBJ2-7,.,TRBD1,TGTGCCAGCAGCCTTTACAGGGGGCTCGGGAACGAGCAGTACTTC,CASSLYRGLGNEQYF
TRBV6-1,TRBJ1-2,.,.,TGTGCCAGCAGTGAAGAGGAGGGGCCTTATGGCTACACCTTC,CASSEEEGPYGYTF
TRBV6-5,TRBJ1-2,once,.,TGTGCCAGCAGTTCGTTACGGGGGTTTGGATATGGCTACACCTTC,CASSSLRGFGYGYTF
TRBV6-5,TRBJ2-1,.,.,TGTGCCACCCGGTTAGCTACAATGAATGAGCAGTTCTTC,CATRLATMNEQFF
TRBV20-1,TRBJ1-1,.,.,TGCAGTGCTAGATTGCGGGCTGAAGCTTTCTTT,CSARLRAEAFF
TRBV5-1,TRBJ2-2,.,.,TGCGCCAGCAGCTTGGGCGCCGGGGAGCTGTTTTTT,CASSLGAGELFF
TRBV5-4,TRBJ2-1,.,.,TGTGCCAGCACCCCTCAACAATACAATGAGCAGTTCTTC,CASTPQQYNEQFF
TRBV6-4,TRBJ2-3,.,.,TGTGCCAGCGCGGCTAGCGATACAGATACGCAGTATTTT,CASAASDTDTQYF
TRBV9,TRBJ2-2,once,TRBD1,TGTGCCAGCAGCGTCCGGACAGGGGGGACCGGGGAGCTGTTTTTT,CASSVRTGGTGELFF
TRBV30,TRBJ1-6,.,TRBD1,TGTGCCTGGACCTTTTACAGGGGGCGACCCCTCCACTTT,CAWTFYRGRPLHF
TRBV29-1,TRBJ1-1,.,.,TGCAGCGTTGACGCGGGGGTCGGGAACACTGAAGCTTTCTTT,CSVDAGVGNTEAFF
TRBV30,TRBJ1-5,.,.,TGTGCCTGGAGTGTAGGCAGCGATAGCAATCAGCCCCAGCATTTT,CAWSVGSDSNQPQHF
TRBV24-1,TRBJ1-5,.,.,TGTGCCACCAGTGATTTCGTGGGGGCAGGGTTCACTAATCAGCCCCAGCATTTT,CATSDFVGAGFTNQPQHF
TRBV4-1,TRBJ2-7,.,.,TGCGCCAGCAGCTCCAGAGACGGATTCGGGGTTTCCTACGAGCAGTACTTC,CASSSRDGFGVSYEQYF
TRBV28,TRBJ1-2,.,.,TGTGCCAGCAGCTCACAGGATTATGGCTACACCTTC,CASSSQDYGYTF